The clone carrying this T cell receptor beta chain was seen only once. The entry originates in a study of T cell changes during pregnancy in multiple sclerosis. Trimming took 6 bases from V and 2 from J, leaving 14 bases between them. Per germline, CDR1 MGHRA and CDR2 YSYEKL. The CDR3 contains 15 residues. Measured with immunoSEQ multiplex PCR; TCRdb has only the in-frame clones, and not every one. The data show more than 30,000 clones, with nearly 90% seen just once and roughly 0.6% held by the top ten. Sequenced material: CD4+ T cells from peripheral blood mononuclear cells, taken in the third trimester of pregnancy. This TCR came from a female donor in good health, enrolled as a control in a pregnancy study. The chain combines TRBV4-1 with TRBJ1-5; D gene unclear. CDR3 coding DNA: TGCGCCAGCAGTTTTGGGGTCGGGGGCAATCAGCCCCAGCATTTT. Protein product: CASSFGVGGNQPQHF.